This TCR beta chain was sequenced for a study of T cells after yellow fever vaccination (dated by TCRdb to between 2018 and 2020). Regarding the study in general: Libraries from fractions with low cell numbers were prepared with the SMART-Seq v4 Ultra Low Input RNA kit. Bulk PBMC replicates and cell subsets were isolated from blood drawn at multiple timepoints before and after both primary and secondary immunization. The cohort comprised two healthy male donors, one aged 18 to 29 and one aged 30 to 40 years. To track T-cell clones before and after primary and booster YFV17D yellow fever vaccination, bulk TCR alpha and beta repertoires were sequenced longitudinally. Here is what the overall study found, with its caveats: Most clones expanded after primary vaccination (about 96% of CD4 and approximately 86% of CD8) were re-detected after the booster, suggesting that broad memory maintenance occurred. FACS-sorted repertoires could contain abundant contaminating clonotypes from the bulk population, so computational filtering was required. A small share of clonotypes was detected in both CD4 and CD8 compartments, with the overlap likely arising from convergent recombination. The secondary T-cell response was found to be weaker but faster than the primary response, with a peak reached on day 5 rather than on day 15. Only a couple of donors were included in the study, so the extent to which the findings can be generalized is limited.

As concerns this clonotype: What antigen it recognizes has not been identified. Within one base of it there is no much larger clone, and no base qualities were kept.

TCR cDNA was made using 5'RACE template switching, a step that added a universal primer site and unique molecular identifiers. Priming of cDNA synthesis was performed from both the TCR alpha and TCR beta constant segments. Library amplification involved two PCR steps, and the second step added sample barcodes and sequencing adapters. Sequencing of libraries was done on Illumina HiSeq 2500 (2x100 bp) or NovaSeq (2x150 bp). The published analysis was carried out like this. MIGEC was used to demultiplex reads and collapse the reads into UMI consensus sequences, and MiXCR was used for V(D)J alignment. Vaccine-responding clonotypes were defined with edgeR using replicate PBMC samples, requiring FDR below 0.01 and a log2 fold change above 5 up to day 15. CD4 or CD8 identity was assigned to each bulk clonotype according to whether the clonotype was present at higher abundance in the sequenced CD4 repertoire or the sequenced CD8 repertoire. In TCRdb, the public reads were trimmed at Q25 with fastp and aligned with MiXCR, with productive beta chains retained. Rows are combined by CDR3 protein, so each entry shows the most common genes and DNA. In this record, the V and J calls reflect TCRdb's handling and not the investigators' own analysis. The sample table shows over 120,000 distinct CDR3 sequences, and 6.6% are seen once. The ten largest clones take up 0.55% to 0.7% of the sample.

According to the germline V gene (reference sequence), CDR1 reads LNHDA and CDR2 reads SQIVND. Inclusive of the bounding cysteine and phenylalanine, the CDR3 is 14 residues long. The sequence is cut down to CDR3 DNA, 42 bases in frame from base 1. V and J are truncated by 3 bases and 1 base respectively, leaving an intervening sequence of 7 bases. Interpreted using the paper, the treatment or condition label stands for: live attenuated yellow fever vaccine strain. A standard Ficoll-Paque protocol was used to isolate PBMCs from peripheral blood. Dynabeads CD4 and CD8 positive selection kits were used to isolate the CD4 and CD8 T-cell fractions. TriZol was used to extract RNA from bulk PBMCs, from CD4 and CD8 fractions, and from dextramer-positive and dextramer-negative fractions.

The sequence was obtained from a man between 25 and 39 years old who received the YFV17D yellow fever vaccine. The V gene is TRBV19 and the J gene is TRBJ2-4, with TRBD2 as a weak D call on 5 bases. Sequencing was performed on CD4+ T cells sorted from PBMCs, taken 10 days after the yellow fever booster vaccination. Read as DNA, the sequence is TGTGCCAGTAGTATGTTAGCGGCCAAAAACATTCAGTACTTC. This codes for CASSMLAAKNIQYF.